These T cell receptor beta chains were read from a single sample in a study of T-cell reconstitution after alpha-beta-depleted transplantation in children. TCRdb ran MiXCR on the PCR reads and lists one entry per CDR3 protein. Of 580,000 or so distinct CDR3 sequences detected, 20% to 25% appear once; the ten largest clones hold roughly 15%. The starting material was PBMCs, mostly from graft donor cells, obtained 360 days after TCRalphabeta/CD19-depleted stem cell transplant. These receptors came from a boy under three years old who had a stem cell transplant for acute myeloid leukemia, so the T cells may come from the graft donor. The CDR3 runs from the conserved cysteine through the conserved F or W. D genes are given only for firm matches. Size is stated for part of the rows, as once, few or many counts, or as a class when the clone is expanded.

V gene	D gene	clone size	J gene	CDR3 protein	CDR3 DNA
TRBV12-3/TRBV12-4	TRBD2	-	TRBJ2-1	CASSLPSGAYNEQFF	TGTGCCAGCAGTTTGCCTAGCGGGGCCTACAATGAGCAGTTCTTC
TRBV20-1	TRBD2	-	TRBJ2-3	CSAGGGPTDTQYF	TGCAGTGCTGGCGGGGGGCCCACAGATACGCAGTATTTT
TRBV12-3/TRBV12-4	-	-	TRBJ2-3	CASSWQVGLKEADTQYF	TGTGCCAGCAGTTGGCAGGTCGGACTCAAAGAGGCAGATACGCAGTATTTT
TRBV24-1	-	-	TRBJ2-2	CATSADPAGELFF	TGTGCCACCAGTGCCGACCCGGCCGGGGAGCTGTTTTTT
TRBV29-1	TRBD2	few	TRBJ2-1	CSVKAGGYNEQFF	TGCAGCGTAAAAGCGGGGGGTTACAATGAGCAGTTCTTC
TRBV6-1	TRBD1	-	TRBJ1-1	CASSRTGPLNTEAFF	TGTGCCAGCAGTCGGACAGGGCCACTGAACACTGAAGCTTTCTTT
TRBV28	-	many	TRBJ2-3	CASSTGTGRTDTQYF	TGTGCCAGCAGTACGGGTACCGGCCGAACAGATACGCAGTATTTT
TRBV5-6	-	many	TRBJ2-1	CASTLLVGRGNEQFF	TGTGCCAGCACCCTACTTGTAGGGAGAGGTAATGAGCAGTTCTTC
TRBV7-2	-	many	TRBJ2-1	CASSPRSGLDNNEQFF	TGTGCCAGCAGTCCCCGGAGCGGGCTAGACAACAATGAGCAGTTCTTC
TRBV6-1	TRBD1	few	TRBJ2-1	CASSRTGLGDEQFF	TGTGCCAGCAGCCGGACAGGGCTTGGTGATGAGCAGTTCTTC
TRBV12-3/TRBV12-4	TRBD2	-	TRBJ2-1	CASSYPGLAGGVTNEQFF	TGTGCCAGCAGTTATCCGGGACTAGCGGGGGGAGTTACTAATGAGCAGTTCTTC
TRBV29-1	-	few	TRBJ1-3	CSVGHPGNTIYF	TGCAGCGTTGGGCACCCTGGAAACACCATATATTTT
TRBV12-3/TRBV12-4	-	few	TRBJ1-5	CASSFGGSGVGQPQHF	TGTGCCAGCAGTTTTGGCGGATCCGGCGTGGGTCAGCCCCAGCATTTT
TRBV6-1	TRBD1	few	TRBJ1-4	CASRPGTAAHEKLFF	TGTGCCAGCAGACCCGGGACAGCGGCGCATGAAAAACTGTTTTTT
TRBV20-1	-	many	TRBJ2-7	CSARDAQAYEQYF	TGCAGTGCTAGAGATGCCCAGGCCTACGAGCAGTACTTC
TRBV20-1	-	-	TRBJ2-1	CSARARAPYNEQFF	TGCAGTGCTAGAGCCCGGGCCCCTTACAATGAGCAGTTCTTC
TRBV6-6	-	-	TRBJ2-1	CAAQSSAVGEQFF	TGTGCCGCGCAGAGTAGCGCGGTCGGTGAGCAGTTCTTC
TRBV11-2	TRBD2	-	TRBJ2-5	CASSLPAGGRWETQYF	TGTGCCAGCAGCTTACCGGCGGGGGGGCGATGGGAGACCCAGTACTTC
TRBV20-1	TRBD1	-	TRBJ1-1	CSAVGTVNTEAFF	TGCAGTGCTGTCGGGACAGTGAACACTGAAGCTTTCTTT